This T cell receptor (beta chain) is drawn from a study of control samples from healthy donors and cancer patients. The CDR3 length is 15 residues. Germline V CDR1 and CDR2: MNHNS, SASEGT. Trimming cost V 2 bases and J 7 bases; bases outside gene matches: 9. Clones were sequenced by immunoSEQ multiplex PCR, and TCRdb holds only the in-frame ones, with some missing. The sample shows some 130,000 clones, around 93% of them seen only once. The chain recombines TRBV6-1 with TRBJ2-7, with TRBD1 matching 9 bases. The receptor was derived from a woman aged 45-60 years in good health. Specimen: blood. The CDR3 region has the DNA TGTGCCAGCAGTGAATGGGATGGACAGGGGTGGGAGCAGTACTTC. Its translation: CASSEWDGQGWEQYF.